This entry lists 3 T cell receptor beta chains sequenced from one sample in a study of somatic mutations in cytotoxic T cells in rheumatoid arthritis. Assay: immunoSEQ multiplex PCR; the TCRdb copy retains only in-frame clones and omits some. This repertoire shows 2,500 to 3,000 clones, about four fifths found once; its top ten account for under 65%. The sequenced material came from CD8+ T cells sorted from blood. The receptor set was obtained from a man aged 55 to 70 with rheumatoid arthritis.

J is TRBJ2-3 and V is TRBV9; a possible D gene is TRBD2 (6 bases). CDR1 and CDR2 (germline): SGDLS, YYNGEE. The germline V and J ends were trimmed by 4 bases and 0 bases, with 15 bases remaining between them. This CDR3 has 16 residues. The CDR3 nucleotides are TGTGCCAGCAGCCCTCTCGGAGGGGCCAGCACAGATACGCAGTATTTT. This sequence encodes CASSPLGGASTDTQYF.

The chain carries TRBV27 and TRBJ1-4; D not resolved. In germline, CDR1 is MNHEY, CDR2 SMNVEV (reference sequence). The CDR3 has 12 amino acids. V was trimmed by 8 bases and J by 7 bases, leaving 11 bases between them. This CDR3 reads CASSEGSEKLFF. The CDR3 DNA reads TGTGCCAGCTCCGAGGGCAGTGAAAAACTGTTTTTT.

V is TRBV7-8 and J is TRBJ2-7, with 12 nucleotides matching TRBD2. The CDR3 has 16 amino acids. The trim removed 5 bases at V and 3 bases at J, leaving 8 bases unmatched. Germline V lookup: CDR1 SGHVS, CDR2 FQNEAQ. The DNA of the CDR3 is TGTGCCAGCAGCCCCCAGACTAGCGGGGGCGTCTACGAGCAGTACTTC. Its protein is CASSPQTSGGVYEQYF.